This T cell receptor beta chain was obtained from a study of T cells in Graves' hyperthyroidism and ophthalmopathy (dated by TCRdb to the late 2010s). As for the study more broadly: Peripheral blood was sampled at the time of initial diagnosis, prior to any treatment. To identify distinguishing TCR V-J signatures, a discovery cohort of some 99 patients was used, comprising 40 to 45 with Graves' ophthalmopathy and 55 to 65 with stable Graves' hyperthyroidism. Prospective prediction of ophthalmopathy was tested in an independent validation cohort consisting of 18 hyperthyroidism patients and 15 or so patients who later progressed to ophthalmopathy. The roughly 94 discovery patients were randomly split 7:3 into training and test sets. Thyroid tissue and blood T-cell repertoires from about six Graves' hyperthyroidism patients were also compared in the study. After sampling, hyperthyroidism patients received methimazole starting at 30 mg daily, and ophthalmopathy patients received high-dose intravenous methylprednisolone. According to the paper, TCR Vbeta CDR3 sequencing was carried out on approximately 140 peripheral blood samples, which came from fewer than 50 ophthalmopathy, some 73 hyperthyroidism and roughly 17 progressor patients. Findings and caveats that apply to the study as a whole: Sample size was not statistically predetermined, and investigators were not blinded to group allocation. In cross-validation, a model built on a 13 V-J signature told ophthalmopathy apart from stable hyperthyroidism with 85% to 90% sensitivity and around 81% specificity, and in testing the same model reached 80%/75%. In validation, the model predicted progression to ophthalmopathy a median of around six months before onset, with about 70% sensitivity and roughly 77% specificity. Blood samples also contained most of the expanded thyroid clonotypes (frequency above 0.001), which suggests that blood repertoires may reflect thyroid immune responses.

TCR beta CDR3 regions were amplified from RNA transcripts. A first-round RT-PCR of the TCR CDR3 used the HTBI primer set with the Qiagen OneStep RT-PCR kit. Libraries were constructed in a second round of multiplex PCR, after which size selection and purification were carried out. Libraries were sequenced paired-end with 100 bp reads on an Illumina HiSeq2000. Per the source publication's procedure: SOAPnuke was used to process the raw data, with reads discarded if the reads contained adapters or uncalled bases, had a mean Phred below 15, or lacked an exact constant-primer or identifier match. High-quality paired reads were merged using COPE v1.2.5, and each unique nucleotide sequence was defined as a clonotype. Clonotypes were aligned to IMGT TRBV, TRBD and TRBJ reference segments using MiTCR v1.1. The analysis was restricted to V-J combinations with a frequency above 0.0001, which together covered approximately 99% of the repertoires. A TCS score was defined as the ratio between F50 (clonal expansion) and ExV (chaos), using BLOSUM62-based TCRdist between CDR3 peptides within each V-J. Welch's t-statistics and random forest reduced around 550 V-J features to under 15, which were used in a naive Bayes classifier (R e1071). In-frame beta chains were kept once TCRdb had trimmed the public reads at Q25 with fastp and called clones with MiXCR. Entries are consolidated by CDR3 protein sequence, retaining the most common genes and DNA. TCRdb's processing, not the study's, gives the V and J calls here. The sample data list some 690,000 distinct CDR3 sequences, and 17% of these were observed just once. Roughly a sixth of the sample rests with the top ten.

Stable Graves' hyperthyroidism was defined as the absence of progression to ophthalmopathy over 18 months of follow-up. The hyperthyroidism patients were between 18 and 65 years old and newly diagnosed, with a disease duration of less than 2 months. Exclusion was applied to patients with uncontrolled infections, other autoimmune diseases, pregnancy or lactation. Clinical symptoms, serum thyroxine and TRAb, thyroid ultrasound, and orbital computed tomography formed the basis for the diagnoses. PBMCs were isolated from 10 ml of fresh peripheral blood by Ficoll-Paque density gradient centrifugation. Total RNA was extracted using Trizol reagent, and RNA quality was assessed on an Agilent 2100 Bioanalyzer. Concerning this clonotype itself: The antigen it binds to is not known. Per-base qualities were not stored, and no clone one base away is much larger.

V sheds 6 bases and J sheds 3 bases, leaving 20 bases between their ends. CDR1 is given as PRHDT and CDR2 as FYEKMQ, both from the germline V gene (reference sequence). Measured from the cysteine to the phenylalanine, the CDR3 is 16 residues long. Only the CDR3 region is kept as DNA, spanning 48 bases read in frame from base 1. Sequenced: blood. This TCR derives from a man aged 50 or older with Graves' hyperthyroidism. The V gene is TRBV13 and the J gene is TRBJ1-2, with a weak D call of TRBD1 (5 bases match). The CDR3 sequence is CASRSSKWDFYYGYTF. The nucleotide sequence reads as follows: TGTGCCAGCAGATCGTCTAAGTGGGACTTTTACTATGGCTACACCTTC. Supplemented by the reference TRBV13 and TRBJ1-2 proteins around the CDR3, the complete variable domain is AAGVIQSPRHLIKEKRETATLKCYPIPRHDTVYWYQQGPGQDPQFLISFYEKMQSDKGSIPDRFSAQQFSDYHSELNMSSLELGDSALYFCASRSSKWDFYYGYTFGSGTRLTVV.